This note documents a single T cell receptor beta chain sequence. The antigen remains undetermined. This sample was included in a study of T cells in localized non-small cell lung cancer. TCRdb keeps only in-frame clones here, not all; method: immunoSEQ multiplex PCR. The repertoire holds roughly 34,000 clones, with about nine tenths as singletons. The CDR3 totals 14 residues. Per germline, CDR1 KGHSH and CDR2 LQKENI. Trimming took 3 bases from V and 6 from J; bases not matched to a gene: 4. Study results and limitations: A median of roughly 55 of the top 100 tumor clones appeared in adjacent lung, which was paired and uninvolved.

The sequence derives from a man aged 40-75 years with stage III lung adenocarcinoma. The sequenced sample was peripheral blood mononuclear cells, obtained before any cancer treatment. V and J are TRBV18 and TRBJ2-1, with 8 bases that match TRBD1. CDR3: CASSPDRVVNEQFF. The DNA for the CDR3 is TGTGCCAGCTCACCGGACAGGGTCGTCAATGAGCAGTTCTTC.